This T cell receptor (beta chain) comes out of a study of blood T cell repertoires in COVID-19. Study information: T cells, B-cell-depleted T cells, or PBMCs provided the cDNA or gDNA that served as material.

This clone was observed a handful of times. Looked up from germline, CDR1 is SGHTS and CDR2 is YDEGEE. This CDR3 region has 15 residues. V dropped 3 bases and J dropped 0 bases, with 10 bases sitting between them. Methods used by the authors: Reference gene primer amplification gave nucleated cell count estimates. This table comes from immunoSEQ multiplex PCR, and its TCRdb copy is limited to in-frame clones, with some not included. The DNA was the basis for D and trimming; V, J and clone size are from that table. The data contain approximately 220,000 clones, approximately 87% of them singletons. J is TRBJ1-5 and V is TRBV5-8, with a weak D call TRBD1 (5 bases). Sequenced input: peripheral blood. The clonotype was recovered from a woman between 50 and 59 years old with acute or convalescent COVID-19. The CDR3 sequence: CASSSWGDSNQPQHF. The CDR3 DNA is TGTGCCAGCAGCTCCTGGGGGGATAGCAATCAGCCCCAGCATTTT.